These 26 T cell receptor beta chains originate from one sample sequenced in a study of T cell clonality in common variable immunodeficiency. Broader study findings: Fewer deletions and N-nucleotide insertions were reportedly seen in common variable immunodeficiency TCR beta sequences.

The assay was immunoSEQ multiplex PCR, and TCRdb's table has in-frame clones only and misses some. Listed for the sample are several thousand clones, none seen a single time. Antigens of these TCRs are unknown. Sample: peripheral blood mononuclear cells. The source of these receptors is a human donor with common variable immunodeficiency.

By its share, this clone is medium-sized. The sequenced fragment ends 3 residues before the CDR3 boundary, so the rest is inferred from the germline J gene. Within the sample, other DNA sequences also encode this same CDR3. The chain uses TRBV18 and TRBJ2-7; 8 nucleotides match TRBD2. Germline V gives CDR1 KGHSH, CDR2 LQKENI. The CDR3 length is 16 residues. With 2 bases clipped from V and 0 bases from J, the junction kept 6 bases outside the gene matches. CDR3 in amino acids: CASSPSLGTSSYEQYF. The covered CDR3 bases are TGTGCCAGCTCACCATCTCTTGGGACTAGCTCCTACGAG.

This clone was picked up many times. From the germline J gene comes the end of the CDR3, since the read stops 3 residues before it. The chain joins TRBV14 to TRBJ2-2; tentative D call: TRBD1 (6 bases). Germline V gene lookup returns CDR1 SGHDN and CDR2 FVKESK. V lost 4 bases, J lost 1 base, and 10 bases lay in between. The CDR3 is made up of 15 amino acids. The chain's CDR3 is CASSLGQLNTGELFF. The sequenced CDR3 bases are TGTGCCAGCAGCCTGGGACAACTGAACACCGGGGAG.

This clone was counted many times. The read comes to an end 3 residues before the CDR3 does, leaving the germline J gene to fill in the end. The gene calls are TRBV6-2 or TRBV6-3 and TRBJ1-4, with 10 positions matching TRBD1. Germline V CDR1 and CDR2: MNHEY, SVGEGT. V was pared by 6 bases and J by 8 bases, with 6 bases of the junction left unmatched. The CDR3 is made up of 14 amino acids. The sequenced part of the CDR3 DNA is TGTGCCAGCAGGGCCGGGACAGGGGTCGAAAAA. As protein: CASRAGTGVEK. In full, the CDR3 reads CASRAGTGVEKLFF.

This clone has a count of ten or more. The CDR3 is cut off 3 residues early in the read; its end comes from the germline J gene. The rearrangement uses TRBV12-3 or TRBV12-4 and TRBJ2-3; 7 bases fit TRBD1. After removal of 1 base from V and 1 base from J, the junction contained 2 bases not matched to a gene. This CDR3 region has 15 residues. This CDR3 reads CASSLGQGGTDTQYF. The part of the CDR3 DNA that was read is TGTGCCAGCAGTTTAGGGCAGGGGGGCACAGATACG.

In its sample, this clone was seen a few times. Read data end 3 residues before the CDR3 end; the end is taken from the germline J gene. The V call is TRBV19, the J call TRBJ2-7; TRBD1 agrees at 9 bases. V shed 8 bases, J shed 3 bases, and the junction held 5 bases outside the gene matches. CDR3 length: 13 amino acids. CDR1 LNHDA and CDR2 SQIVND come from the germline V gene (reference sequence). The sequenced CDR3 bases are TGTGCCAGTGGGGACAGGGTCAGCTACGAG. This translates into CASGDRVSYE. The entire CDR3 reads CASGDRVSYEQYF.

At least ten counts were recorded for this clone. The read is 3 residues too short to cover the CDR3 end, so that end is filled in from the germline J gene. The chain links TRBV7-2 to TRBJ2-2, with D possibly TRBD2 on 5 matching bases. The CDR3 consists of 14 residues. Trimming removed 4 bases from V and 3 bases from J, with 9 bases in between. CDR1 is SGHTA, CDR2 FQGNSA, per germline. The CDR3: CASSSGLHTGELFF. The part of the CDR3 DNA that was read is TGTGCCAGCAGCTCAGGACTGCACACCGGGGAG.

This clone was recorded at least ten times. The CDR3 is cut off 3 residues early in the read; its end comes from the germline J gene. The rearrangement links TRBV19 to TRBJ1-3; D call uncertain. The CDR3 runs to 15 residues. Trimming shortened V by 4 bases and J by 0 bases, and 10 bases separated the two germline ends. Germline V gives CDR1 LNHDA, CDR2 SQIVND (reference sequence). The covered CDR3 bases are TGTGCCAGTAGTAGGATGCGGGGCTCTGGAAACACC. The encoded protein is CASSRMRGSGNT. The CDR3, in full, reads CASSRMRGSGNTIYF.

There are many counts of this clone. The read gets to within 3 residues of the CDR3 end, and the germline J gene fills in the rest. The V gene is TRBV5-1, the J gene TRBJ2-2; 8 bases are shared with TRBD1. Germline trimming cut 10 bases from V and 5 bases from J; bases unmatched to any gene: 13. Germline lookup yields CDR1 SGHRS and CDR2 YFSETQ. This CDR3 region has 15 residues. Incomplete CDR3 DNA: TGCGCCGGAAGACAGGGGCTCCCGGGGACCGGGGAG. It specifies CAGRQGLPGTGE. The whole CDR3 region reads CAGRQGLPGTGELFF. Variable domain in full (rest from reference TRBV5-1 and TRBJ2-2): KAGVTQTPRYLIKTRGQQVTLSCSPISGHRSVSWYQQTPGQGLQFLFEYFSETQRNKGNFPGRFSGRQFSNSRSEMNVSTLELGDSALYLCAGRQGLPGTGELFFGEGSRLTVL.

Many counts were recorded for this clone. The sequenced part of the CDR3 DNA is TGCGCCAGCAGCTCCGGCGGGTGGTTGGTGGATGAG. Translation: CASSSGGWLVDE. The entire CDR3 protein is CASSSGGWLVDEQFF. This chain uses TRBV5-1 with TRBJ2-1, with D perhaps matching TRBD2 (5 bases). The CDR3 end is not reached by the read, which stops 3 residues before it; the germline J gene fills it in. This CDR3 region has 15 residues. CDR1 is SGHRS, CDR2 YFSETQ, per germline. The V and J ends lost 3 bases and 8 bases respectively, with 18 bases between them.

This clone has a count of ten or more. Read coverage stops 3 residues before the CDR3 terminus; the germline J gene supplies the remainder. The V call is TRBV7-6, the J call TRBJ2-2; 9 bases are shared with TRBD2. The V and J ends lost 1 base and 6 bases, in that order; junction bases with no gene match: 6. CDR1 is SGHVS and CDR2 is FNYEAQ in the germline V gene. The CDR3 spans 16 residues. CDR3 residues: CASSLVGTSTPGELFF. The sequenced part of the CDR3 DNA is TGTGCCAGCAGCTTAGTGGGGACTAGCACCCCCGGGGAG. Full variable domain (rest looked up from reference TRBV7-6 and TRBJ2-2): GAGVSQSPRYKVTKRGQDVALRCDPISGHVSLYWYRQALGQGPEFLTYFNYEAQQDKSGLPNDRFSAERPEGSISTLTIQRTEQRDSAMYRCASSLVGTSTPGELFFGEGSRLTVL.

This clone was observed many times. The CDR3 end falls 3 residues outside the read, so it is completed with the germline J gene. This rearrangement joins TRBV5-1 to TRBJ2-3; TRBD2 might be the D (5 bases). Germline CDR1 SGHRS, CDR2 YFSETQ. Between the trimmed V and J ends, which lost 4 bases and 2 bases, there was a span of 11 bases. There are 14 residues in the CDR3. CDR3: CASSPERITDTQYF. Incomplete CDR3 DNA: TGCGCCAGCAGCCCTGAGCGGATCACAGATACG.

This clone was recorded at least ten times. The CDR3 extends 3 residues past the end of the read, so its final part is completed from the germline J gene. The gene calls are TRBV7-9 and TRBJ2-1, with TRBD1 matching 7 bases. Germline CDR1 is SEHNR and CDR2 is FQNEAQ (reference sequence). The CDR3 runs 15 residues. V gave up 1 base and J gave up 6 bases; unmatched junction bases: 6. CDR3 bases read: TGTGCCAGCAGCTTAGTCACAGGGGCGGTCAATGAG. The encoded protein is CASSLVTGAVNE. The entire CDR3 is CASSLVTGAVNEQFF.

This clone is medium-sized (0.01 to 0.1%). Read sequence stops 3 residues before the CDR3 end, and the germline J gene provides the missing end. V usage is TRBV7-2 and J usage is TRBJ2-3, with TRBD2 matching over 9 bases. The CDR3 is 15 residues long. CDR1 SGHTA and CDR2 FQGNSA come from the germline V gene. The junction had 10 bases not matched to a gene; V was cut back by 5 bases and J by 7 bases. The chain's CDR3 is CASSATGLASYTQYF. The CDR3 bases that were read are TGTGCCAGCAGCGCCACGGGACTAGCTTCGTATACG.

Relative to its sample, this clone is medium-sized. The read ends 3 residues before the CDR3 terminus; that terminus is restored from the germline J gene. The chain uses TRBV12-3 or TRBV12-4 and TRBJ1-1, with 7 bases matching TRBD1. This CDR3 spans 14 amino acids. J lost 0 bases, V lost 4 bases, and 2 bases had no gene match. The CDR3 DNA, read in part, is TGTGCCAGCAGTTCCGACAGGGTGAACACTGAA. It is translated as CASSSDRVNTE. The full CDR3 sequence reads CASSSDRVNTEAFF.

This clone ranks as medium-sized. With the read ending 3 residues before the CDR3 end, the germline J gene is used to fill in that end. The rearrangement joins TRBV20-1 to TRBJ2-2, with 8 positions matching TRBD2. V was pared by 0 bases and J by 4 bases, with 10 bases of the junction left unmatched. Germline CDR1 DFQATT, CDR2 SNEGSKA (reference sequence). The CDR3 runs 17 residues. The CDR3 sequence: CSARDQVGGAGTGELFF. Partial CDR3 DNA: TGCAGTGCTAGAGATCAGGTCGGGGGGGCGGGCACCGGGGAG.

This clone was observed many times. The sequenced part of the CDR3 DNA is TGTGCCAGCAGCCTTAGCCAAGGACAGGTCTACGAG. Translated: CASSLSQGQVYE. The full-length CDR3 reads as CASSLSQGQVYEQYF. The chain is built from TRBV7-9 and TRBJ2-7; 7 bases agree with TRBD1. The CDR3 end is not reached by the read, which stops 3 residues before it; the germline J gene fills it in. The CDR3 contains 15 residues. The trim removed 5 bases at V and 3 bases at J, leaving 10 bases unmatched. CDR1 is SEHNR and CDR2 is FQNEAQ in the germline V gene (reference sequence).

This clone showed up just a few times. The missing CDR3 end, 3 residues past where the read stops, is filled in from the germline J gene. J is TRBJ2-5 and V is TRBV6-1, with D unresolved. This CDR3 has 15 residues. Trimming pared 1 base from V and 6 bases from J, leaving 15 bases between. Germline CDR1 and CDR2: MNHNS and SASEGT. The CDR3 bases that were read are TGTGCCAGCAGTGAAGTCGGCAGGCCAAATAAGACC. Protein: CASSEVGRPNKT. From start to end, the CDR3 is CASSEVGRPNKTQYF.

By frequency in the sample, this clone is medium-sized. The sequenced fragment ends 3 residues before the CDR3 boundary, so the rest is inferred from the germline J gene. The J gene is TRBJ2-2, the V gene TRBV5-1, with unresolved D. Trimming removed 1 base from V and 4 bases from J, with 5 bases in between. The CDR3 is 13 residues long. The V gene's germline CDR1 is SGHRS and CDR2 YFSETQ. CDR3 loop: CASSLLVTGELFF. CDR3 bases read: TGCGCCAGCAGCTTGCTAGTCACCGGGGAG.

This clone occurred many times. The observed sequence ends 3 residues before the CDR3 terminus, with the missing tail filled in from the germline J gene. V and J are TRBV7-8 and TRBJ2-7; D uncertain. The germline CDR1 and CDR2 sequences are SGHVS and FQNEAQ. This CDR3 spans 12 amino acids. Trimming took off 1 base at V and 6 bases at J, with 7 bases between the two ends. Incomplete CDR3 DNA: TGTGCCAGCAGCTTAGGATTGGCCGAG. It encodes CASSLGLAE. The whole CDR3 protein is CASSLGLAEQYF.

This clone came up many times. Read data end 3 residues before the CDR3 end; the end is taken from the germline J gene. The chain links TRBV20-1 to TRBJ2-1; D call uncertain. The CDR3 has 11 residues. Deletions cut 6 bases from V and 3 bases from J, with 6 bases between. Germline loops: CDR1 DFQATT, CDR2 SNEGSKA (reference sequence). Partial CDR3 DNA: TGCAGTGCGCCCGGCTACAATGAG. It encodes CSAPGYNE. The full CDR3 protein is CSAPGYNEQFF.

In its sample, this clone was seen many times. The CDR3 reads CASSMGGSLNTEAFF. The sequenced part of the CDR3 DNA is TGTGCCAGTAGTATGGGGGGGTCCCTGAACACTGAA. This sequence joins TRBV19 and TRBJ1-1; D is possibly TRBD1 (5 bases). The read ends 3 residues before the CDR3 terminus; that terminus is restored from the germline J gene. This CDR3 has 15 amino acids. The V end was cut by 3 bases, the J end by 0 bases, with 11 bases between. The germline V gene has CDR1 LNHDA and CDR2 SQIVND (reference sequence).

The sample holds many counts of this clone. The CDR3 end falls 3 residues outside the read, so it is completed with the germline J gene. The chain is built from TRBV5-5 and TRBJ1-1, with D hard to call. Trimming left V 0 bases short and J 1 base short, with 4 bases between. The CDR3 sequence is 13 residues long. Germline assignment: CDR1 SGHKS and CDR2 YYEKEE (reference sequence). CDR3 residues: CASSLGGNTEAFF. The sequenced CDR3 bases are TGTGCCAGCAGCTTGGGAGGGAACACTGAA.

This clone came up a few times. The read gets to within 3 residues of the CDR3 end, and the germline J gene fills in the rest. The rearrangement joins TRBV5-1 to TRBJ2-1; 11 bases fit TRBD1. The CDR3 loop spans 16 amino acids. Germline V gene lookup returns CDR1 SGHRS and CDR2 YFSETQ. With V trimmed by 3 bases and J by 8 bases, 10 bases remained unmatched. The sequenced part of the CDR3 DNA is TGCGCCAGCAGCTCAACCGGGACAGGGGGTGTTGATGAG. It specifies CASSSTGTGGVDE. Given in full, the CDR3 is CASSSTGTGGVDEQFF. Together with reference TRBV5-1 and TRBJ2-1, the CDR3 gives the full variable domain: KAGVTQTPRYLIKTRGQQVTLSCSPISGHRSVSWYQQTPGQGLQFLFEYFSETQRNKGNFPGRFSGRQFSNSRSEMNVSTLELGDSALYLCASSSTGTGGVDEQFFGPGTRLTVL.

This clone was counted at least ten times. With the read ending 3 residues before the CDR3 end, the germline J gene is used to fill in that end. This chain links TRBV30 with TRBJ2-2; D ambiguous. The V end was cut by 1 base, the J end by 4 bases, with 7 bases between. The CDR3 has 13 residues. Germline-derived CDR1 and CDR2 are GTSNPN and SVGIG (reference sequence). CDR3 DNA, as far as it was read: TGTGCCTGGAGTGACCAGGTCACCGGGGAG. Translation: CAWSDQVTGE. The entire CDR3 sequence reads CAWSDQVTGELFF.

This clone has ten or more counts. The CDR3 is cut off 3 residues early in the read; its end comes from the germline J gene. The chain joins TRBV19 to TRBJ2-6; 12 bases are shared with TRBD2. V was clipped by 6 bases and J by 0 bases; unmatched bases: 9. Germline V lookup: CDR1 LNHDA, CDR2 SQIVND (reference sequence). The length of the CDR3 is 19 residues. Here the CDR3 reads CASSIGLAGGVSGANVLTF. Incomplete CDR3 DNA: TGTGCCAGTAGCATTGGGCTAGCGGGAGGGGTCTCTGGGGCCAACGTC.

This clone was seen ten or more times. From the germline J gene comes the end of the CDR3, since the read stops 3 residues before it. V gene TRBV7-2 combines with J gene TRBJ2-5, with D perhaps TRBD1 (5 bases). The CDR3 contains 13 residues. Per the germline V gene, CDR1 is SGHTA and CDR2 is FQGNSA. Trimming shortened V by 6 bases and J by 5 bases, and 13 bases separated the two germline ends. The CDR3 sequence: CASRAGITETQYF. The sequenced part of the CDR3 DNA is TGTGCCAGCAGGGCAGGGATCACGGAGACC.